This TCR beta chain was sequenced during a study of shared clonotypes between healthy human individuals. V lost 6 bases, J lost 6 bases, and 10 bases stayed unmatched. CDR3 length: 14 amino acids. The germline gives CDR1 LNHDA, CDR2 SQIVND (reference sequence). Only in-frame clones appear in the TCRdb table, and some are missing; sequencing was by immunoSEQ multiplex PCR. The data show around 1.9 million clones, approximately 94% seen once. CD45RO-negative CD8 cells positively selected for CCR7 made up the naive population, which excluded terminally differentiated effector memory CD45RA+ cells. The TCR sequence derives from a man younger than 30 in good health. Some clones in this sample may be carry-over from other donors' samples. The sample taken for sequencing was naive CD8+ T cells from PBMCs. The chain joins TRBV19 to TRBJ2-7; TRBD2 matches at 8 bases. CDR3 residues: CASSGTNGRGEQYF. The CDR3 DNA reads as TGTGCCAGTAGCGGGACTAACGGGAGGGGCGAGCAGTACTTC.